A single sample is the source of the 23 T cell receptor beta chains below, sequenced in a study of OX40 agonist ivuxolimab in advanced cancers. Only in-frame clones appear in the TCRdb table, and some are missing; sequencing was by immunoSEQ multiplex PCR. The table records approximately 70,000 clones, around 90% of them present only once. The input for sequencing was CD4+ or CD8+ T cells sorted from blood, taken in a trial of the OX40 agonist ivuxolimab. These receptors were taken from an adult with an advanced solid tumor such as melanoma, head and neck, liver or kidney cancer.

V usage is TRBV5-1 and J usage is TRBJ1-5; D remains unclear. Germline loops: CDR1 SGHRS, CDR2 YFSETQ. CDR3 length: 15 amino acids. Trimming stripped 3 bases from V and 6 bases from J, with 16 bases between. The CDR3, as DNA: TGCGCCAGCAGCTGGGCCGAGCCCTGGCCTCAGCCCCAGCATTTT. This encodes CASSWAEPWPQPQHF.

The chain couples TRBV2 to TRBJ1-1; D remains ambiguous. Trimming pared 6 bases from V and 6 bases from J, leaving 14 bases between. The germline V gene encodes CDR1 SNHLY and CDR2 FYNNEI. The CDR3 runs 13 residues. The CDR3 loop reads CASSQRGGSEAFF. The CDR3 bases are TGTGCCAGCAGCCAGCGGGGTGGGTCTGAAGCTTTCTTT.

The CDR3 loop is CASSLSHIAGEKLFF. As DNA, the CDR3 is TGTGCCAGCAGTCTTAGCCATATAGCAGGCGAAAAACTGTTTTTT. The rearrangement links TRBV2 to TRBJ1-4; D remains unclear. This CDR3 region has 15 residues. CDR1 SNHLY and CDR2 FYNNEI come from the germline V gene. Trimming shortened V by 5 bases and J by 8 bases, and 18 bases separated the two germline ends.

The CDR3 is CAARQTTRLGEQYF. The DNA of the CDR3 is TGTGCCGCACGACAGACCACACGCTTGGGCGAGCAGTACTTC. This chain uses TRBV30 with TRBJ2-7, with D maybe TRBD1 (5 bases). CDR1 is GTSNPN and CDR2 is SVGIG in the germline V gene (reference sequence). The CDR3 extends over 14 amino acids. With 8 bases removed from V and 6 bases from J, the gap between germline ends came to 23 bases.

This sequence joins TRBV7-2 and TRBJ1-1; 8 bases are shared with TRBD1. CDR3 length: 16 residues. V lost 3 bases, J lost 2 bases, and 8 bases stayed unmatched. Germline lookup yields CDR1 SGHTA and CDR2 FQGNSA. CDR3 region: CASSFEQGVGNTEAFF. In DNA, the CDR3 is TGTGCCAGCAGCTTCGAACAGGGGGTGGGAAACACTGAAGCTTTCTTT.

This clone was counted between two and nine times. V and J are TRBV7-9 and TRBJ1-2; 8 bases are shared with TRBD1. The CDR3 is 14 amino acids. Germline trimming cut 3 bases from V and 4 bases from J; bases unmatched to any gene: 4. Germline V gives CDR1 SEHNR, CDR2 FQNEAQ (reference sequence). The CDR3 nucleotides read TGTGCCAGCAGCTTCCCAGGGACAGGCTATGGCTACACCTTC. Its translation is CASSFPGTGYGYTF.

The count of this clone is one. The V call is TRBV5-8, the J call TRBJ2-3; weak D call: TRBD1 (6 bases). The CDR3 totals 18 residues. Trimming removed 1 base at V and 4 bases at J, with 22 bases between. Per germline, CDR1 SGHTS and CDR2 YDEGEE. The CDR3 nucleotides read TGTGCCAGCAGCTTGAAACGGGCAGGGGCGCTCGGTTCAGATACGCAGTATTTT. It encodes CASSLKRAGALGSDTQYF.

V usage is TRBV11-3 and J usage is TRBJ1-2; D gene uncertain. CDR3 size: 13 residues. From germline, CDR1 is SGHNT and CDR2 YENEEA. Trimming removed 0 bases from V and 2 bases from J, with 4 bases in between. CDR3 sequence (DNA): TGTGCCAGCAGCTTAGACGGAAACTATGGCTACACCTTC. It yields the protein CASSLDGNYGYTF.

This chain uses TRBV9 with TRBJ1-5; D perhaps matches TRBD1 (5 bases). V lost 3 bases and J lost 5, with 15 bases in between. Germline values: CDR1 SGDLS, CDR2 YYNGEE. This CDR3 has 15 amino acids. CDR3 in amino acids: CASSASGWGDQPQHF. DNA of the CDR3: TGTGCCAGCAGCGCCTCAGGGTGGGGGGATCAGCCCCAGCATTTT.

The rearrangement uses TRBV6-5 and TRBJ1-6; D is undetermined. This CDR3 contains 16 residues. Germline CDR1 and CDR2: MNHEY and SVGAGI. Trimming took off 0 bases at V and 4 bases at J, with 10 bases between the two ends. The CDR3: CASSYSTAVYNSPLHF. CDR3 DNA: TGTGCCAGCAGTTACTCGACTGCGGTGTATAATTCACCCCTCCACTTT.

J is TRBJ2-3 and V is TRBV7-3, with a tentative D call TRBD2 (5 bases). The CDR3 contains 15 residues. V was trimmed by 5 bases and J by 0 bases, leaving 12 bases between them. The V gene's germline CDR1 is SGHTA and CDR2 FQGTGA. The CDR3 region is CASSREQTSTDTQYF. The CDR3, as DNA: TGTGCCAGCAGCCGGGAACAAACTAGCACAGATACGCAGTATTTT.

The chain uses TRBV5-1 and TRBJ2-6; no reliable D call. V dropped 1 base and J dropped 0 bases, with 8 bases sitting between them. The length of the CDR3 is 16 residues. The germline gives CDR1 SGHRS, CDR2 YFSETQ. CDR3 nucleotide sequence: TGCGCCAGCAGCTTGTTGTCTGGCTCTGGGGCCAACGTCCTGACTTTC. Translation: CASSLLSGSGANVLTF. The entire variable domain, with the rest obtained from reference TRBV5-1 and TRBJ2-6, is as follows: KAGVTQTPRYLIKTRGQQVTLSCSPISGHRSVSWYQQTPGQGLQFLFEYFSETQRNKGNFPGRFSGRQFSNSRSEMNVSTLELGDSALYLCASSLLSGSGANVLTFGAGSRLTVL.

CDR3 residues: CASSRDGEKLFF. CDR3 nucleotides: TGTGCCAGCAGTCGGGACGGTGAAAAACTGTTTTTT. V and J are TRBV5-8 and TRBJ1-4; perhaps TRBD1 as D (5 bases). Germline V gene data show CDR1 as SGHTS and CDR2 as YDEGEE. The CDR3 totals 12 residues. Trimming left V 5 bases short and J 7 bases short, with 9 bases between.

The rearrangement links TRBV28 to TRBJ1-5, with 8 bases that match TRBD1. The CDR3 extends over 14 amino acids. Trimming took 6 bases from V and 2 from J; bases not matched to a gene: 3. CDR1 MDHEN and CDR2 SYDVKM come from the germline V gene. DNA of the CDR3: TGTGCCAGCAGGCAGGGACAGGGCAATCAGCCCCAGCATTTT. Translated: CASRQGQGNQPQHF. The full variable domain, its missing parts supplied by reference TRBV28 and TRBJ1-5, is DVKVTQSSRYLVKRTGEKVFLECVQDMDHENMFWYRQDPGLGLRLIYFSYDVKMKEKGDIPEGYSVSREKKERFSLILESASTNQTSMYLCASRQGQGNQPQHFGDGTRLSIL.

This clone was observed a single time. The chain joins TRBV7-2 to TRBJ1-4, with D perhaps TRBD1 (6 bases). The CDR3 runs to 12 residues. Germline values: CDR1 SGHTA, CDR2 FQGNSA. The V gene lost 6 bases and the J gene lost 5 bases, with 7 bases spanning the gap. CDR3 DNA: TGTGCCAGCAGGAGGGGGAATGAAAAACTGTTTTTT. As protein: CASRRGNEKLFF.

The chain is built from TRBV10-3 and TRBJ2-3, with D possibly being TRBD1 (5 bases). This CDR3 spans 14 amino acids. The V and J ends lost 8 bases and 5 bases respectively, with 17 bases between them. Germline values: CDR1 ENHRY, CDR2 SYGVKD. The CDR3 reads CAIQGRASGDTQYF. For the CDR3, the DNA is TGTGCCATCCAGGGCAGGGCAAGTGGAGATACGCAGTATTTT.

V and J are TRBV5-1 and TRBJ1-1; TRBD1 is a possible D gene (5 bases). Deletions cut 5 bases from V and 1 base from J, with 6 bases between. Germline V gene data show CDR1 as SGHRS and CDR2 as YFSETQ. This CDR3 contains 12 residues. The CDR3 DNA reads TGCGCCAGCAGGGGGGGGAACACTGAAGCTTTCTTT. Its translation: CASRGGNTEAFF.

In nucleotides, the CDR3 is TGTGCCAGCAGCTCCCAGGCTAGGTCCCCTTATTACGAGCAGTACTTC. Translation gives CASSSQARSPYYEQYF. The J gene is TRBJ2-7, the V gene TRBV11-3; D gene uncertain. V was cut by 4 bases and J by 4 bases, with 20 bases left in between. This CDR3 is built from 16 residues. Germline V gene lookup returns CDR1 SGHNT and CDR2 YENEEA.

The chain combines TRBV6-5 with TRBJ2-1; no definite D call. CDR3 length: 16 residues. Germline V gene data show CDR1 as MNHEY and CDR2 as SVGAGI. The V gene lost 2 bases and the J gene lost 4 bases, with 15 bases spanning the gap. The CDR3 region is CASSYGSSRPYNEQFF. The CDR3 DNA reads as TGTGCCAGCAGTTACGGTAGCAGCCGGCCGTACAATGAGCAGTTCTTC.

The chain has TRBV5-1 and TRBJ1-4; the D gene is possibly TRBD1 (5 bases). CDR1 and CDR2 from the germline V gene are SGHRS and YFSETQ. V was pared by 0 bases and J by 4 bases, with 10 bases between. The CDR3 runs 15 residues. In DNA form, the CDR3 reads TGCGCCAGCAGCTTGGAGGTGGGGGTTAATGAAAAACTGTTTTTT. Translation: CASSLEVGVNEKLFF.

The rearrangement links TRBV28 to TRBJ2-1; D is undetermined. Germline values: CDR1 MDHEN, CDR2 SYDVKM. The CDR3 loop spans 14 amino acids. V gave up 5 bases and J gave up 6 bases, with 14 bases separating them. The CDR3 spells CASSPVGRANEQFF. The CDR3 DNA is TGTGCCAGCAGTCCCGTTGGGCGAGCCAATGAGCAGTTCTTC.

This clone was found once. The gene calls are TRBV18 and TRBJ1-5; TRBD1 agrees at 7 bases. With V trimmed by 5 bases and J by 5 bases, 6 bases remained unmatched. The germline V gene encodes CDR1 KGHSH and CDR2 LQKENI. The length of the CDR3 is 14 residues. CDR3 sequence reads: CASSGDRTYQPQHF. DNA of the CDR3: TGTGCCAGCTCAGGGGACAGAACTTATCAGCCCCAGCATTTT.

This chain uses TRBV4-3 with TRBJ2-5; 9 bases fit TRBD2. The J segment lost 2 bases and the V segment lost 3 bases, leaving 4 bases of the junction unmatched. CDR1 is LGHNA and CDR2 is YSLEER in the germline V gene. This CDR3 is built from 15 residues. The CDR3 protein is CASSQGLAAQETQYF. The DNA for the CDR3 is TGCGCCAGCAGCCAGGGACTAGCAGCACAAGAGACCCAGTACTTC.